This T cell receptor beta chain comes out of a study of cytomegalovirus exposure and HLA in healthy donors. Study conclusions and caveats: In a later analysis, TCR beta V- and J-gene trimming showed a link to a missense DCLRE1C variant. Earlier findings revealed that most TCR beta V segments proved productive either about 87% or about 30% of the time.

V was clipped by 6 bases and J by 5 bases, with 14 bases between them. Germline CDR1 is SGHAT and CDR2 is FQNNGV. The CDR3 is 13 amino acids. Comments on this clone: Its matching antigen is unknown.

60 Vbeta and 13 Jbeta primers were used in PCR. The data were produced by immunoSEQ multiplex PCR, yet TCRdb's version contains in-frame clones alone and is incomplete. The data show around 64,000 clones, approximately 90% seen once. This chain uses TRBV11-2 with TRBJ2-7; possibly TRBD2 for D (6 bases). The sequenced sample consisted of PBMCs. The TCR sequence derives from a woman in her 30s in good health and CMV-seropositive. The CDR3 loop reads CASSMGLGDEQYF. DNA for the CDR3: TGTGCCAGCAGTATGGGACTTGGCGACGAGCAGTACTTC.